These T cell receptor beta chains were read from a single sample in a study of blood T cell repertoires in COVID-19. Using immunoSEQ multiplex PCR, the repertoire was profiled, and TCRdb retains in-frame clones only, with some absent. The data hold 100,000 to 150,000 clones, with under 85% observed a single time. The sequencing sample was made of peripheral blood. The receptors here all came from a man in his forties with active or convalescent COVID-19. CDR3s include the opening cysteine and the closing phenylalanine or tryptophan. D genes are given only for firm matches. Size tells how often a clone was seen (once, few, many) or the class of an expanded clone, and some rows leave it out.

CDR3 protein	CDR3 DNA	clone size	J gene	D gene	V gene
CASSLVGDNQPQHF	TGTGCCAGCAGCTTAGTAGGGGACAATCAGCCCCAGCATTTT	once	TRBJ1-5	-	TRBV11-2
CASSESAGVTYEQYF	TGCGCCAGCAGTGAGTCAGCGGGGGTTACCTACGAGCAGTACTTC	few	TRBJ2-7	TRBD2	TRBV10-2
CASSQGLAGGPTDTQYF	TGTGCCAGCAGCCAAGGTCTAGCGGGGGGACCCACAGATACGCAGTATTTT	many	TRBJ2-3	TRBD2	TRBV4-2
CSVEESYNEQFF	TGCAGCGTTGAGGAGAGCTACAATGAGCAGTTCTTC	-	TRBJ2-1	-	TRBV29-1
CASSLGGPEAFF	TGCGCCAGCAGCTTGGGAGGCCCTGAAGCTTTCTTT	-	TRBJ1-1	-	TRBV5-1
CASSYAGGGMKEKLFF	TGTGCCAGCAGTTACGCGGGAGGGGGAATGAAGGAAAAACTGTTTTTT	-	TRBJ1-4	-	TRBV6-5
CASSNLDSSPLHF	TGTGCCAGTAGTAATCTGGACAGTTCACCCCTCCACTTT	-	TRBJ1-6	-	TRBV19
CASSFSGGTGNTIYF	TGTGCCAGCAGTTTCTCGGGGGGGACTGGAAACACCATATATTTT	-	TRBJ1-3	-	TRBV28
CASSLTAGQGGVELFF	TGTGCCAGCAGCTTAACAGCGGGACAGGGGGGAGTGGAGCTGTTTTTT	-	TRBJ2-2	TRBD1	TRBV7-3
CASSQDNGQAKNIQYF	TGCGCCAGCAGCCAAGATAACGGACAGGCCAAAAACATTCAGTACTTC	-	TRBJ2-4	-	TRBV4-3
CASSLSGLARTGELFF	TGCGCCAGCAGTCTGAGTGGACTAGCGAGGACCGGGGAGCTGTTTTTT	-	TRBJ2-2	TRBD2	TRBV5-1